The text below deals with one TCR beta chain. The CDR3 consists of 17 residues. Germline V gene lookup returns CDR1 SGHTA and CDR2 FQGNSA. J was trimmed by 0 bases and V by 5 bases; bases with no gene match: 6. Sequenced by immunoSEQ multiplex PCR; TCRdb stores in-frame clones only, minus some. The sample yields about 48,000 clones, roughly 83% seen once. The data originate from a study of blood T cell repertoires in COVID-19. The TCR originated in a man between 65 and 80 years old with acute or convalescent COVID-19. The sample consisted of peripheral blood. The chain recombines TRBV7-2 with TRBJ1-5, with TRBD1 matching over 11 bases. DNA of the CDR3: TGTGCCAGCAGCCAAGCGGGACAGGGGGATAGCAATCAGCCCCAGCATTTT. It codes for CASSQAGQGDSNQPQHF.